The sequence of this T cell receptor beta chain was determined in a study of blood T cell repertoires in COVID-19. Generated by immunoSEQ multiplex PCR, the TCRdb table keeps only in-frame clones and is missing some. This sample has fewer than 200,000 clones; more than 80% occur once, and the top ten carry 12%. CDR3 size: 14 residues. V lost 8 bases to trimming and J lost 7 bases; unmatched junction nucleotides: 11. Germline values: CDR1 MNHEY, CDR2 SVGAGI. The sequenced sample was peripheral blood. The clonotype was recovered from a woman of 80 years or more with COVID-19, enrolled during active disease. The chain carries TRBV6-5 and TRBJ2-7; TRBD1 agrees at 10 bases. The CDR3: CASGKDRGLNEQYF. CDR3 in DNA: TGTGCCAGCGGAAAGGACAGGGGGTTAAATGAGCAGTACTTC.